This T cell receptor beta chain came from a study of T cell responses to AZD1222 COVID-19 vaccine. With 0 bases removed from V and 0 bases from J, the gap between germline ends came to 12 bases. Germline CDR1 and CDR2: LGHNA and YNFKEQ. The CDR3 length is 17 residues. Assay used: immunoSEQ multiplex PCR; TCRdb lists only in-frame clones, some missing. The repertoire consists of over 150,000 clones, with 90% to 95% occurring once and the leading ten covering roughly 4.4%. This clonotype originated in an adult in good health. J is TRBJ2-1 and V is TRBV4-2; D assignment may be TRBD1 or TRBD2 (5 bases each). The sample consisted of peripheral blood, taken on day 0 of MenACWY control vaccination. For the CDR3, the DNA is TGTGCCAGCAGCCAAGATCGGGGCTCACGCTCCTACAATGAGCAGTTCTTC. This gives the protein CASSQDRGSRSYNEQFF.